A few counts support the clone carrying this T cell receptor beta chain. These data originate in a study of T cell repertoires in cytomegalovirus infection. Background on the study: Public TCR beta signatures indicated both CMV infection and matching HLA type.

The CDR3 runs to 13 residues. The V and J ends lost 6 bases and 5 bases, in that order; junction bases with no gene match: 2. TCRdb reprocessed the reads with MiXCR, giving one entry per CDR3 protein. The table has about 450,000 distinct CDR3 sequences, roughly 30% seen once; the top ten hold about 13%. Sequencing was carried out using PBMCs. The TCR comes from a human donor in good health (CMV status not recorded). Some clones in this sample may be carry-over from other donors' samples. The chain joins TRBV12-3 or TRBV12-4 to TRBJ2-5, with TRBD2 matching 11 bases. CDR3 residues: CASRIAGGETQYF. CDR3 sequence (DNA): TGTGCCAGCAGAATAGCGGGAGGGGAGACCCAGTACTTC.